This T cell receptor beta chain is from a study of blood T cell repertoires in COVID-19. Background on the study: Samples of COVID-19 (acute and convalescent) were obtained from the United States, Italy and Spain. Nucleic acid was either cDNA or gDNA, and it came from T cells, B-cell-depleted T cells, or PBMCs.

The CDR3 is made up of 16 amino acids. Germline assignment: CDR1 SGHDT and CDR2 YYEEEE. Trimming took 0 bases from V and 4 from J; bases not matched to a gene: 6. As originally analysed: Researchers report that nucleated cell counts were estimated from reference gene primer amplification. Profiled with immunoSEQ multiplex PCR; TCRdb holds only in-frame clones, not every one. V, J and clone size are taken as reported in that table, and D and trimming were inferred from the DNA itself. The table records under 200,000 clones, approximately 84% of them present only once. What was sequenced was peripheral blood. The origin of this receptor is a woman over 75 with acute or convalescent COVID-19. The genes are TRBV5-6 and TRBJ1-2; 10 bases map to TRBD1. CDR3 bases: TGTGCCAGCAGCTTGGAAATGGGGACAGGGGCCTATGGCTACACCTTC. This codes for CASSLEMGTGAYGYTF. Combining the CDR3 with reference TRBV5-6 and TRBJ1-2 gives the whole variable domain DAGVTQSPTHLIKTRGQQVTLRCSPKSGHDTVSWYQQALGQGPQFIFQYYEEEERQRGNFPDRFSGHQFPNYSSELNVNALLLGDSALYLCASSLEMGTGAYGYTFGSGTRLTVV.